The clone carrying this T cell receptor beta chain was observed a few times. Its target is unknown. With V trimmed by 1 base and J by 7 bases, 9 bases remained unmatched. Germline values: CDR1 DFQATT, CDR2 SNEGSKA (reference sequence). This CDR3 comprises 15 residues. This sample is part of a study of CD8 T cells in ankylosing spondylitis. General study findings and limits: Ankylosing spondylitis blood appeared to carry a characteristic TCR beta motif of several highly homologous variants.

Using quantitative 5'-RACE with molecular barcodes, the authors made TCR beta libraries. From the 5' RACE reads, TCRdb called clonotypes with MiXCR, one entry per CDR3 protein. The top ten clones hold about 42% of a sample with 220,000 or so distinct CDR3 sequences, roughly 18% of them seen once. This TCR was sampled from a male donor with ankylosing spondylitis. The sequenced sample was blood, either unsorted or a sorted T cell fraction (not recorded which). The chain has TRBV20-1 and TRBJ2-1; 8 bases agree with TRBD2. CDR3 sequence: CSARGIGRAGNEQFF. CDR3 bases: TGCAGTGCTAGAGGTATCGGGAGGGCCGGGAATGAGCAGTTCTTC.